This TCR beta chain comes out of a study of T-cell memory formation after mild COVID-19. Turning to the study itself: The TCR clusters were mostly specific to one donor. Study-wide results and limits: There were some responding clones in pre-infection memory, which suggested that cross-reactive memory had joined. Contracting CD4+ clones lay largely in CM and EM, with CD8+ ones residing in EMRA.

5'RACE, which relied on constant-segment primers, yielded TCR alpha and TCR beta cDNA libraries carrying sample barcodes and UMIs. TCRdb passed the 5' RACE reads through MiXCR, listing each CDR3 protein once. The table lists approximately 500,000 distinct CDR3 sequences, approximately 23% of them singletons, with approximately 12% in the top ten. Trimming removed 7 bases from V and 6 bases from J, with 23 bases in between. The length of the CDR3 is 16 residues. Only a few counts were recorded for this clonotype. Its cognate antigen is unknown. The sample comprised PBMCs or a T cell subset sorted from them (not recorded which). The chain combines TRBV12-3 or TRBV12-4 with TRBJ2-3, with D maybe TRBD2 (7 bases). The receptor was isolated from an adult woman who had mild COVID-19 (a few samples of this study predate the infection). Cell type and time point are not known. CDR3 DNA: TGTGCCAGCACGTCAGGTCGAGGGGGGGCGGAGGATACGCAGTATTTT. Protein: CASTSGRGGAEDTQYF.